This T cell receptor beta chain was documented in a study of control samples from healthy donors and cancer patients. Profiled with immunoSEQ multiplex PCR; TCRdb holds only in-frame clones, not every one. Among 20,000 to 30,000 clones, roughly 85% were seen once, and the ten largest hold approximately 6.9%. The receptor was isolated from a woman aged 55-70 years with head and neck cancer. The sample consisted of PBMCs.

DNA of the CDR3: TGTGCCAGTAGTATCTGGGGAACAGAGGGGGCAAGAGTCGGCGCTTTCTTT. This encodes CASSIWGTEGARVGAFF. This chain uses TRBV19 with TRBJ1-1; 7 positions match TRBD1. CDR3 length equals 17 residues. Germline CDR1 reads LNHDA; CDR2 reads SQIVND (reference sequence). J gave up 11 bases and V 3 bases, and 21 bases lay outside the gene matches.